The 27 T cell receptor beta chains below were found in one sample sequenced in a study of neurological immune-mediated disorders. TCRdb recomputed calls from the 5' RACE reads with MiXCR, one row per CDR3 protein. Of over 60,000 distinct CDR3 sequences listed, about 5.1% are singletons. Source material: PBMCs. Receptor source: a woman aged 70-85 years with multiple sclerosis.

The gene calls are TRBV3-1 and TRBJ2-7; D is undetermined. Trimming stripped 0 bases from V and 0 bases from J, with 9 bases between. Germline CDR1 is LGHDT and CDR2 is YNNKEL (reference sequence). CDR3 length: 15 amino acids. CDR3 protein: CASSQELGNSYEQYF. The CDR3 coding sequence is TGTGCCAGCAGCCAAGAACTGGGAAACTCCTACGAGCAGTACTTC.

This clonotype occurred many times. The V gene is TRBV7-2, the J gene TRBJ1-1; tentatively, D is TRBD1 (6 bases). This CDR3 is built from 13 residues. Germline V gene sequence: CDR1 SGHTA, CDR2 FQGNSA. With 5 bases removed from V and 1 base from J, the gap between germline ends came to 8 bases. CDR3 nucleotide sequence: TGTGCCAGCAGCGGACAGTCGAACACTGAAGCTTTCTTT. It is translated as CASSGQSNTEAFF.

This clonotype has a count of ten or more. The V call is TRBV4-3, the J call TRBJ2-7; D is uncertain. Germline CDR1 and CDR2: LGHNA and YSLEER. Trimming took off 2 bases at V and 4 bases at J, with 9 bases between the two ends. The CDR3 length is 13 residues. CDR3 DNA: TGCGCCAGCAGCCAAACGGAGAATTACGAGCAGTACTTC. Translating it yields CASSQTENYEQYF.

In its sample, this clonotype was seen many times. V usage is TRBV7-6 and J usage is TRBJ1-5; possibly TRBD1 for D (6 bases). Germline CDR1 and CDR2: SGHVS and FNYEAQ. The CDR3 runs to 16 residues. Between the trimmed V and J ends, which lost 1 base and 6 bases, there was a span of 16 bases. In nucleotides, the CDR3 is TGTGCCAGCAGCTTAGAGAGCAGGGGAGGAGGTCAGCCCCAGCATTTT. It codes for CASSLESRGGGQPQHF.

This clonotype occurred many times. The chain uses TRBV5-5 and TRBJ2-3; D not resolved. With 0 bases removed from V and 5 bases from J, the gap between germline ends came to 13 bases. The CDR3 covers 15 residues. Germline V lookup: CDR1 SGHKS, CDR2 YYEKEE (reference sequence). In DNA, the CDR3 is TGTGCCAGCAGCTTGGAGGCAGCCCGGAGAGATACGCAGTATTTT. The encoded protein is CASSLEAARRDTQYF.

Many counts were recorded for this clonotype. The chain is built from TRBV6-6 and TRBJ2-3, with D perhaps matching TRBD1 (5 bases). Trimming cost V 6 bases and J 6 bases, with 7 bases left between them. Germline V gene lookup returns CDR1 MNHNY and CDR2 SVGAGI (reference sequence). The CDR3 is made up of 11 amino acids. This CDR3 is CASSQGDTQYF. The CDR3 DNA follows: TGTGCCAGCAGCCAGGGTGATACGCAGTATTTT.

The rearrangement joins TRBV12-3 or TRBV12-4 to TRBJ2-7, with D possibly matching TRBD1 (5 bases). V shed 5 bases and J shed 3 bases, with 17 bases lying between them. The CDR3 has 15 amino acids. The CDR3 here is CASSRTSPLCYEQYF. CDR3 DNA sequence: TGTGCCAGCAGTCGGACAAGCCCCTTATGCTACGAGCAGTACTTC.

This clonotype was observed at least ten times. The chain uses TRBV5-1 and TRBJ2-1, with 11 bases identical to TRBD2. V dropped 0 bases and J dropped 0; count of bases not matched to a gene: 11. The germline V gene encodes CDR1 SGHRS and CDR2 YFSETQ. This CDR3 is 20 amino acids long. For the CDR3, the DNA is TGCGCCAGCAGCTTGGCCAAGACTAGCGGGACTAGGAGCTCCTACAATGAGCAGTTCTTC. This gives the protein CASSLAKTSGTRSSYNEQFF.

This clonotype was found many times. The rearrangement links TRBV6-5 to TRBJ1-4; 9 bases are a match to TRBD1. The CDR3 sequence is 14 residues long. V lost 5 bases and J lost 7; bases outside the gene matches: 5. CDR1 is MNHEY, CDR2 SVGAGI, per germline. CDR3 nucleotide sequence: TGTGCCAGCAGTCGAACAGGGGGCAGTGAAAAACTGTTTTTT. It codes for CASSRTGGSEKLFF.

This clonotype came up a few times. The gene calls are TRBV2 and TRBJ2-2; TRBD1 matches 8 bases. The CDR3 has 14 amino acids. V was pared by 6 bases and J by 6 bases, with 6 bases of the junction left unmatched. Germline V gene lookup returns CDR1 SNHLY and CDR2 FYNNEI. This chain's CDR3 is CASRIQQGAGELFF. CDR3 in DNA: TGTGCCAGCAGGATACAACAGGGGGCCGGGGAGCTGTTTTTT.

This clonotype was detected ten times or more. The rearrangement joins TRBV5-5 to TRBJ1-6; a weak D match, TRBD1 (6 bases). The germline V gene has CDR1 SGHKS and CDR2 YYEKEE (reference sequence). CDR3 length: 16 residues. Trimming removed 0 bases from V and 6 bases from J, with 13 bases in between. The CDR3 bases are TGTGCCAGCAGCTTGGAAGGGGTGGGGGCTAATTCACCCCTCCACTTT. This encodes CASSLEGVGANSPLHF.

The chain couples TRBV6-5 to TRBJ1-2, with 9 positions matching TRBD1. The CDR3 contains 16 residues. V shed 2 bases and J 1 base; nucleotides not matched to a gene: 5. Per germline, CDR1 MNHEY and CDR2 SVGAGI. Here the CDR3 reads CASSYAGGQGNYGYTF. The CDR3 DNA sequence: TGTGCCAGCAGTTACGCCGGGGGACAGGGTAACTATGGCTACACCTTC.

This clonotype appeared many times. The chain couples TRBV5-1 to TRBJ1-1; D remains ambiguous. The V end lost 1 base, the J end lost 1 base, and 8 bases lay between the germline ends. CDR3 length: 14 residues. The germline gives CDR1 SGHRS, CDR2 YFSETQ. CDR3 DNA: TGCGCCAGCAGCTTGATAGGCACGAACACTGAAGCTTTCTTT. Its translation is CASSLIGTNTEAFF.

At least ten counts were recorded for this clonotype. The gene calls are TRBV29-1 and TRBJ2-3; D unresolved. Germline loops: CDR1 SQVTM, CDR2 ANQGSEA. V lost 4 bases and J 0 bases, leaving 8 bases between the germline ends. The CDR3 is made up of 13 amino acids. CDR3 sequence: CSVGGKSTDTQYF. The DNA of the CDR3 is TGCAGCGTTGGCGGAAAGAGCACAGATACGCAGTATTTT.

This clonotype was seen a few times. V and J are TRBV3-1 and TRBJ1-1; maybe TRBD1 (5 bases). Germline CDR1 and CDR2: LGHDT and YNNKEL (reference sequence). V lost 8 bases to trimming and J lost 1 base, with 11 bases between them. The CDR3 is 13 residues long. The CDR3 DNA is TGTGCCAGCTGTGACAGCAGGAACACTGAAGCTTTCTTT. Translating gives CASCDSRNTEAFF.

This clonotype occurred many times. This sequence joins TRBV5-1 and TRBJ2-1, with D possibly TRBD2 on 5 matching bases. The CDR3 runs 14 residues. V dropped 2 bases and J dropped 4 bases, with 10 bases sitting between them. Per germline, CDR1 SGHRS and CDR2 YFSETQ. In DNA form, the CDR3 reads TGCGCCAGCAGCTTAAGCGGAGCATACAATGAGCAGTTCTTC. Its protein is CASSLSGAYNEQFF.

This clonotype was counted at least ten times. DNA of the CDR3: TGCGCCAGCAGCTTGGAGGGGACAGGGGGCAGAAAACTGTTTTTT. It translates to CASSLEGTGGRKLFF. This chain links TRBV5-1 with TRBJ1-4; 12 positions match TRBD1. CDR1 is SGHRS, CDR2 YFSETQ, per germline. The junction had 4 bases not matched to a gene; V was cut back by 0 bases and J by 10 bases. The CDR3 spans 15 residues.

This clonotype was seen many times. This chain links TRBV7-6 with TRBJ2-7; TRBD2 agrees at 8 bases. Germline CDR1 and CDR2: SGHVS and FNYEAQ. CDR3 size: 17 residues. J lost 6 bases, V lost 0 bases, and 13 bases had no gene match. The CDR3, as DNA: TGTGCCAGCAGCTTAGCAAGCCCCAGCGGGAGAAGGGGCGAGCAGTACTTC. It codes for CASSLASPSGRRGEQYF.

This rearrangement joins TRBV3-1 to TRBJ2-3, with D possibly matching TRBD2 (6 bases). Trimming shortened V by 7 bases and J by 3 bases, and 11 bases separated the two germline ends. The CDR3 sequence is 13 residues long. In germline, CDR1 is LGHDT, CDR2 YNNKEL (reference sequence). The CDR3 bases are TGTGCCAGCACCAGGGACTCGACAGATACGCAGTATTTT. Translating gives CASTRDSTDTQYF.

The sample holds many counts of this clonotype. J is TRBJ2-7 and V is TRBV10-3; the match to TRBD2 covers 13 bases. Germline V gene sequence: CDR1 ENHRY, CDR2 SYGVKD. V lost 8 bases to trimming and J lost 7 bases; unmatched junction nucleotides: 8. The CDR3 loop spans 14 amino acids. The CDR3 protein is CAISGTSGMGEQYF. The CDR3 DNA follows: TGTGCCATCTCCGGGACTAGCGGGATGGGGGAGCAGTACTTC.

This clonotype was seen ten or more times. This chain uses TRBV5-1 with TRBJ2-7; D is perhaps TRBD1 (6 bases). Between the trimmed V and J ends, which lost 0 bases and 6 bases, there was a span of 13 bases. CDR1 SGHRS and CDR2 YFSETQ come from the germline V gene. The CDR3 length is 14 residues. CDR3 sequence reads: CASSLGAGVREQYF. The CDR3 DNA follows: TGCGCCAGCAGCTTGGGGGCAGGGGTTCGCGAGCAGTACTTC.

This clonotype has a handful of counts. The chain has TRBV11-2 and TRBJ2-5; TRBD1 aligns across 8 bases. The V segment lost 4 bases and the J segment 2 bases; nucleotides outside the gene matches: 6. CDR1 and CDR2 from the germline V gene are SGHAT and FQNNGV. CDR3 length equals 15 residues. Here the CDR3 reads CASSWGTGPQETQYF. For the CDR3, the DNA is TGTGCCAGCAGCTGGGGGACAGGCCCTCAAGAGACCCAGTACTTC.

This chain links TRBV7-9 with TRBJ2-1; 8 bases fit TRBD2. J was trimmed by 4 bases and V by 4 bases; bases with no gene match: 3. Per germline, CDR1 SEHNR and CDR2 FQNEAQ (reference sequence). The CDR3 is made up of 14 amino acids. CDR3 sequence reads: CASSSGLEYNEQFF. CDR3 nucleotides: TGTGCCAGCAGCTCGGGACTAGAATACAATGAGCAGTTCTTC.

This clonotype was counted ten times or more. This chain links TRBV7-2 with TRBJ1-1, with 7 nucleotides matching TRBD1. V was pared by 5 bases and J by 4 bases, with 7 bases of the junction left unmatched. Germline V lookup: CDR1 SGHTA, CDR2 FQGNSA. This CDR3 has 14 amino acids. This CDR3 reads CASSQGAGGTEAFF. CDR3 sequence (DNA): TGTGCCAGCAGCCAGGGTGCAGGGGGCACTGAAGCTTTCTTT. Using reference TRBV7-2 and TRBJ1-1 for the parts outside the CDR3, the full variable domain is GAGVSQSPSNKVTEKGKDVELRCDPISGHTALYWYRQSLGQGLEFLIYFQGNSAPDKSGLPSDRFSAERTGGSVSTLTIQRTQQEDSAVYLCASSQGAGGTEAFFGQGTRLTVV.

This clonotype was recorded at least ten times. This chain links TRBV5-1 with TRBJ2-1, with 7 bases identical to TRBD2. The CDR3 runs to 15 residues. Per germline, CDR1 SGHRS and CDR2 YFSETQ. V lost 0 bases and J lost 3; bases outside the gene matches: 3. CDR3 sequence: CASSLGGSFYNEQFF. The CDR3 DNA reads as TGCGCCAGCAGCTTGGGCGGGAGTTTCTACAATGAGCAGTTCTTC. The variable domain in full, completed from reference TRBV5-1 and TRBJ2-1, reads KAGVTQTPRYLIKTRGQQVTLSCSPISGHRSVSWYQQTPGQGLQFLFEYFSETQRNKGNFPGRFSGRQFSNSRSEMNVSTLELGDSALYLCASSLGGSFYNEQFFGPGTRLTVL.

This clonotype was seen ten or more times. The chain uses TRBV6-5 and TRBJ2-3; 8 nucleotides agree with TRBD2. The V segment lost 6 bases and the J segment 4 bases; nucleotides outside the gene matches: 15. The CDR3 runs to 17 residues. The germline gives CDR1 MNHEY, CDR2 SVGAGI. The CDR3 coding sequence is TGTGCCAGCAGAAATATAGCGGGATTGGTGAATGCAGATACGCAGTATTTT. Protein product: CASRNIAGLVNADTQYF.

The chain recombines TRBV6-2 or TRBV6-3 with TRBJ2-1, with TRBD2 as a possible D gene (5 bases). Germline CDR1 is MNHEY and CDR2 is SVGEGT. The CDR3 loop spans 16 amino acids. Trimming removed 0 bases at V and 4 bases at J, with 13 bases between. The DNA of the CDR3 is TGTGCCAGCAGTTACTCCCCCGGGGTAAATTACAATGAGCAGTTCTTC. The encoded protein is CASSYSPGVNYNEQFF.